This paragraph covers one TCR beta chain sequence. Its antigen remains unknown. The study ran its PCR with 60 Vbeta and 13 Jbeta primers. Some clones are missing from TCRdb's copy, which holds only in-frame ones; the method was immunoSEQ multiplex PCR. The sample holds about 130,000 clones; 78% are singletons and the top ten take 1.3% to 1.5%. This specimen belongs to a study of cytomegalovirus exposure and HLA in healthy donors. The study, taken as a whole, reports: Later on, a genetic analysis was performed. It linked a missense variant in DCLRE1C with V- and J-gene trimming of TCR beta. Most TCR beta V segments were productive about 90% or about 30% of the time in an earlier analysis. Evidence from a later analysis indicated that most CMV-associated TCR beta chains looked HLA-restricted. TCR beta sequences reportedly predicted most subjects' HLA-A and HLA-B alleles accurately.

The CDR3 length is 14 residues. Germline V gene lookup returns CDR1 MNHEY and CDR2 SVGAGI. V was shortened by 6 bases and J by 4 bases, with 15 bases between the two germline ends. The source of this sequence is a female donor in good health and CMV-seronegative. The gene calls are TRBV6-5 and TRBJ1-1, with unresolved D. Material for sequencing was PBMCs. CDR3 DNA sequence: TGTGCCAGCAGCTCTCTAGGAGCGAGCACTGAAGCTTTCTTT. Translated, it gives CASSSLGASTEAFF.